These 20 T cell receptor beta chains share one sample of origin, sequenced in a study of blood T cell repertoires in COVID-19. The assay was immunoSEQ multiplex PCR, and TCRdb's table has in-frame clones only and misses some. Of around 94,000 clones listed, less than 90% are singletons. Sequencing was done on a sample of peripheral blood. These TCRs come from an elderly man with acute or convalescent COVID-19.

This chain joins TRBV7-8 and TRBJ1-2; D is possibly TRBD1 (5 bases). The germline gives CDR1 SGHVS, CDR2 FQNEAQ. The germline V and J ends were trimmed by 6 bases and 8 bases, with 16 bases remaining between them. This CDR3 contains 13 residues. Here the CDR3 DNA reads TGTGCCAGCAGAGGCGGGACCCAGAGGGGCTACACCTTC. Translation: CASRGGTQRGYTF.

This clone was detected a few times. The V gene is TRBV2, the J gene TRBJ2-7; a weak D match, TRBD2 (7 bases). Looked up from germline, CDR1 is SNHLY and CDR2 is FYNNEI. The CDR3 has 13 residues. V was shortened by 6 bases and J by 7 bases, with 16 bases between the two germline ends. CDR3 DNA sequence: TGTGCCAGCAGGGACCCGAGGGGGGGTGAGCAGTACTTC. Translating gives CASRDPRGGEQYF.

The chain has TRBV5-6 and TRBJ2-7; D is uncertain. The CDR3 runs 13 residues. The germline gives CDR1 SGHDT, CDR2 YYEEEE. With 0 bases removed from V and 6 bases from J, the gap between germline ends came to 10 bases. The CDR3 here is CASSLGGSSEQYF. Here the CDR3 DNA reads TGTGCCAGCAGCTTGGGTGGGTCTAGCGAGCAGTACTTC.

In DNA, the CDR3 is TGTGCCAGTAGTATAGCCCCAAAGCTAGCGGGACACGACGAGCAGTACTTC. This gives the protein CASSIAPKLAGHDEQYF. The chain uses TRBV19 and TRBJ2-7; TRBD2 aligns across 9 bases. V trimming: 1 base; J trimming: 5 bases; junction bases outside the gene matches: 12. The germline V gene encodes CDR1 LNHDA and CDR2 SQIVND (reference sequence). The CDR3 runs 17 residues.

The rearrangement joins TRBV7-3 to TRBJ2-1; 7 nucleotides line up with TRBD2. Per the germline V gene, CDR1 is SGHTA and CDR2 is FQGTGA. Unmatched junction bases numbered 2, after V lost 2 bases and J lost 7 bases. The CDR3 extends over 13 amino acids. CDR3: CASSLGGSNEQFF. The CDR3 DNA is TGTGCCAGCAGCTTAGGCGGGAGTAATGAGCAGTTCTTC.

V usage is TRBV21-1 and J usage is TRBJ2-6; the D call of TRBD1 is as the table states it, not checked on the DNA. TRBV21-1 represents a pseudogene. The CDR3 loop spans 20 amino acids. The DNA of the CDR3 is TGTGCCAGCAGCAAATCGGGAAGCAGGGGGAGCTCGGATGGGGCCAACGTCCTGACTTTC. This sequence encodes CASSKSGSRGSSDGANVLTF.

The chain is built from TRBV6-2 or TRBV6-3 and TRBJ1-5, with TRBD1 identical over 9 bases. V was pared by 6 bases and J by 4 bases, with 7 bases of the junction left unmatched. Germline CDR1 MNHEY, CDR2 SVGEGT. This CDR3 region has 15 residues. The CDR3: CASSLQGAKNQPQHF. CDR3 coding DNA: TGTGCCAGCAGCCTACAGGGGGCTAAGAATCAGCCCCAGCATTTT.

CDR3 DNA: TGTGCCAGCTGCATACCCGCGGGGGAAGCTTTCTTT. Amino acids: CASCIPAGEAFF. The V gene is TRBV5-8, the J gene TRBJ1-1; unclear D gene. CDR1 is SGHTS and CDR2 is YDEGEE in the germline V gene. V lost 7 bases to trimming and J lost 8 bases, with 15 bases between them. This CDR3 contains 12 residues.

The V and J genes are TRBV28 and TRBJ2-7; maybe TRBD1 (6 bases). This CDR3 has 14 amino acids. CDR1 and CDR2 (germline): MDHEN, SYDVKM. V gave up 2 bases and J gave up 7 bases, with 15 bases separating them. The CDR3 is CASSLVQTRGEQYF. The CDR3 DNA is TGTGCCAGCAGTTTAGTCCAAACCAGGGGAGAGCAGTACTTC.

The chain employs TRBV20-1 and TRBJ1-1; a weak D match, TRBD1 (5 bases). CDR3 size: 10 residues. Deletions cut 5 bases from V and 7 bases from J, with 8 bases between. Germline lookup yields CDR1 DFQATT and CDR2 SNEGSKA (reference sequence). CDR3 bases: TGCAGTGCTGGCGGGGGTGAAGCTTTCTTT. Protein: CSAGGGEAFF.

The chain employs TRBV7-8 and TRBJ1-1; D might be TRBD1 (5 bases). The V end was cut by 5 bases, the J end by 6 bases, with 16 bases between. Germline assignment: CDR1 SGHVS and CDR2 FQNEAQ. The length of the CDR3 is 14 residues. For the CDR3, the DNA is TGTGCCAGCAGCCTAAAGGCAGGGCACGCTGAAGCTTTCTTT. Amino acids: CASSLKAGHAEAFF. Using reference TRBV7-8 and TRBJ1-1 for the parts outside the CDR3, the full variable domain is GAGVSQSPRYKVAKRGQDVALRCDPISGHVSLFWYQQALGQGPEFLTYFQNEAQLDKSGLPSDRFFAERPEGSVSTLKIQRTQQEDSAVYLCASSLKAGHAEAFFGQGTRLTVV.

The chain links TRBV27 to TRBJ1-6; D not resolved. V was shortened by 0 bases and J by 7 bases, with 10 bases between the two germline ends. CDR3 size: 15 residues. CDR1 MNHEY and CDR2 SMNVEV come from the germline V gene (reference sequence). CDR3 nucleotide sequence: TGTGCCAGCAGTTTATCGCTGCGCTACAATTCACCCCTCCACTTT. Encoded protein: CASSLSLRYNSPLHF.

This sequence joins TRBV6-6 and TRBJ2-7, with D maybe TRBD1 (6 bases). The CDR3 covers 14 residues. Trimming shortened V by 2 bases and J by 5 bases, and 13 bases separated the two germline ends. Germline V CDR1 and CDR2: MNHNY, SVGAGI (reference sequence). The CDR3 DNA reads TGTGCCAGCAGTTACGGCAGGGGCGCCCACGAGCAGTACTTC. It codes for CASSYGRGAHEQYF.

In its sample, this clone was seen once. This chain uses TRBV6-5 with TRBJ2-7, with 8 bases lining up with TRBD2. Unmatched junction bases numbered 11, after V lost 3 bases and J lost 7 bases. The length of the CDR3 is 15 residues. CDR1 MNHEY and CDR2 SVGAGI come from the germline V gene. The CDR3 DNA is TGTGCCAGCAGTTATGTAGCGGGACCACCGGGGGAGCAGTACTTC. It yields the protein CASSYVAGPPGEQYF.

The chain has TRBV28 and TRBJ1-2; no clear D gene. Germline V lookup: CDR1 MDHEN, CDR2 SYDVKM. V lost 7 bases and J lost 5, with 14 bases in between. The CDR3 has 13 residues. This CDR3 is CASIMPTGYGYTF. DNA of the CDR3: TGTGCCAGCATCATGCCCACGGGGTATGGCTACACCTTC.

Only one count was recorded for this clone. The chain links TRBV28 to TRBJ2-1, with TRBD2 identical over 11 bases. Germline lookup yields CDR1 MDHEN and CDR2 SYDVKM. J lost 12 bases, V lost 5 bases, and 9 bases had no gene match. The CDR3 contains 14 residues. The CDR3 sequence: CASSPPLAGEGQFF. CDR3 bases: TGTGCCAGCAGTCCCCCACTAGCGGGAGAGGGGCAGTTCTTC.

On this clone itself: One end of the junction does not line up with germline, which may come from a read error. The J gene is TRBJ2-7, the V gene TRBV7-6; 8 bases are shared with TRBD1. The CDR3 loop spans 11 amino acids. Germline CDR1 SGHVS, CDR2 FNYEAQ. The CDR3 loop reads CASSTRGPLDF. The CDR3, as DNA: TGTGCCAGCAGCACCAGGGGGCCCTTGGACTTC.

The V call is TRBV28, the J call TRBJ1-2; 11 nucleotides agree with TRBD1. This CDR3 region has 14 residues. V trimming: 5 bases; J trimming: 1 base; junction bases outside the gene matches: 0. Germline assignment: CDR1 MDHEN and CDR2 SYDVKM. In DNA, the CDR3 is TGTGCCAGCAGTGGGACAGGGGGTAACTATGGCTACACCTTC. It specifies CASSGTGGNYGYTF.

This clone turned up a few times. The CDR3 DNA is TGTGCCAGCAGGGACAATTGGTACACTGAAGCTTTCTTT. This sequence encodes CASRDNWYTEAFF. The genes are TRBV6-6 and TRBJ1-1, with D perhaps TRBD1 (5 bases). Germline assignment: CDR1 MNHNY and CDR2 SVGAGI (reference sequence). V was clipped by 6 bases and J by 3 bases, with 11 bases between them. CDR3 length equals 13 residues.

The chain carries TRBV10-1 and TRBJ2-5, with D perhaps TRBD2 (6 bases). There are 14 residues in the CDR3. Trimming left V 0 bases short and J 4 bases short, with 9 bases between. Germline loops: CDR1 WNHNN, CDR2 SYGVQD (reference sequence). The CDR3 protein is CASSESRRGETQYF. The DNA of the CDR3 is TGCGCCAGCAGTGAGTCACGGCGGGGAGAGACCCAGTACTTC.